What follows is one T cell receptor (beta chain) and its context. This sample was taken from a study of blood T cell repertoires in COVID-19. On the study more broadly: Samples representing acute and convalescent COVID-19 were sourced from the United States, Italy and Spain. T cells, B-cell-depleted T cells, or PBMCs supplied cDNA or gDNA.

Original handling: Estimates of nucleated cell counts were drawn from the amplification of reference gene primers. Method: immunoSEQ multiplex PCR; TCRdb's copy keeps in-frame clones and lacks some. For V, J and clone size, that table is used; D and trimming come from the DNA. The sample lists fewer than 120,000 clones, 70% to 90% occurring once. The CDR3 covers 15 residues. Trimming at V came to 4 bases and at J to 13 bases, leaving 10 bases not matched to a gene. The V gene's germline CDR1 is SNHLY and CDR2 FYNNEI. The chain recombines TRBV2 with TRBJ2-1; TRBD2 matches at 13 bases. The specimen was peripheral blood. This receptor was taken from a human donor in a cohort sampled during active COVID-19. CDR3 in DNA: TGTGCCAGCAGTGCCGGACTAGCGGGGGCCGGGCCTCAGTTCTTC. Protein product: CASSAGLAGAGPQFF.